The next 15 T cell receptor beta chains were all read from a single sample in a study of blood T cells in healthy people across ages. PCR was performed a second time for about 6 to 12 cycles using a sample-barcoded 5' primer and a J-beta primer mix. From the 5' RACE reads, TCRdb called clonotypes with MiXCR, one entry per CDR3 protein. The table lists 700,000 or so distinct CDR3 sequences, approximately 22% of them singletons, with around 22% in the top ten. Sequencing input: blood. These receptors came from a man between 70 and 80 years old in good health.

The sample holds a few counts of this clonotype. V is TRBV27 and J is TRBJ1-4, with TRBD1 identical over 7 bases. Trimming took 6 bases from V and 7 from J; bases not matched to a gene: 8. Germline assignment: CDR1 MNHEY and CDR2 SMNVEV (reference sequence). This CDR3 contains 14 residues. CDR3 sequence: CASRQEGAGEKLFF. The CDR3 nucleotides are TGTGCCAGCAGACAAGAGGGGGCAGGTGAAAAACTGTTTTTT.

The chain couples TRBV10-3 to TRBJ2-7; D perhaps matches TRBD2 (5 bases). V lost 6 bases and J lost 4, with 7 bases in between. This CDR3 spans 11 amino acids. CDR1 and CDR2 from the germline V gene are ENHRY and SYGVKD. This CDR3 reads CAIRSGYEQYF. CDR3 DNA sequence: TGTGCCATCAGGTCGGGGTACGAGCAGTACTTC.

This clonotype was seen ten or more times. This chain links TRBV5-1 with TRBJ2-3, with 7 nucleotides matching TRBD2. CDR3 length: 16 amino acids. The trim removed 2 bases at V and 3 bases at J, leaving 9 bases unmatched. CDR1 and CDR2 from the germline V gene are SGHRS and YFSETQ. The DNA of the CDR3 is TGCGCCAGCAGCTTTAAGCGGGGAGGTCCAACAGATACGCAGTATTTT. Translation: CASSFKRGGPTDTQYF.

The chain carries TRBV2 and TRBJ2-2; 8 nucleotides match TRBD1. The J segment lost 3 bases and the V segment lost 5 bases, leaving 8 bases of the junction unmatched. Per germline, CDR1 SNHLY and CDR2 FYNNEI. The CDR3 extends over 16 amino acids. CDR3 sequence reads: CASSRSQGAYTGELFF. CDR3 DNA: TGTGCCAGCAGTAGAAGTCAGGGGGCTTACACCGGGGAGCTGTTTTTT.

This clonotype was counted many times. DNA of the CDR3: TGCGCCAGCAGCACCGACAGGGGTGGCTACACCTTC. As protein: CASSTDRGGYTF. The chain links TRBV5-1 to TRBJ1-2; 8 bases align to TRBD1. With V trimmed by 4 bases and J by 7 bases, 3 bases remained unmatched. The CDR3 has 12 amino acids. The V gene's germline CDR1 is SGHRS and CDR2 YFSETQ.

This clonotype was found a few times. The CDR3 nucleotides are TGTGCCAGCAGCATTATAGGGGGGAGGGCGAAAGATACGCAGTATTTT. Translating it yields CASSIIGGRAKDTQYF. The J gene is TRBJ2-3, the V gene TRBV7-2; TRBD2 is a possible D gene (7 bases). There are 16 residues in the CDR3. V lost 5 bases to trimming and J lost 5 bases, with 20 bases between them. The V gene's germline CDR1 is SGHTA and CDR2 FQGNSA.

This clonotype was recorded a few times. Compared with germline, one end of the junction differs, possibly owing to a read error. The V and J genes are TRBV12-3 or TRBV12-4 and TRBJ2-3; TRBD1 aligns across 10 bases. CDR3 length: 14 residues. CDR3 in amino acids: CASRSTGGTDAQYF. The DNA for the CDR3 is TGTGCCAGCAGGTCGACAGGGGGCACAGATGCGCAGTATTTT.

Comment on this clonotype: A junction end diverges from the germline sequence, so it may reflect a read error. The chain uses TRBV10-3 and TRBJ2-4; D tentatively fits TRBD1 or TRBD2 (5 bases each). Germline CDR1 and CDR2: ENHRY and SYGVKD. The length of the CDR3 is 13 residues. CDR3 in DNA: TGTGCCAGCAGTGGCAGGGAGTATAACATTCAGTACTTC. Translation gives CASSGREYNIQYF.

The rearrangement links TRBV27 to TRBJ1-5; D is undetermined. This CDR3 has 15 residues. Germline CDR1 reads MNHEY; CDR2 reads SMNVEV (reference sequence). V was shortened by 0 bases and J by 11 bases, with 17 bases between the two germline ends. The CDR3 reads CASSLSDPDFGAQHF. In DNA, the CDR3 is TGTGCCAGCAGTTTATCCGACCCCGACTTTGGAGCCCAGCATTTT.

This clonotype occurred many times. V usage is TRBV5-5 and J usage is TRBJ2-3; no reliable D call. The CDR3 is 13 amino acids. The V end was cut by 4 bases, the J end by 6 bases, with 12 bases between. The germline CDR1 and CDR2 sequences are SGHKS and YYEKEE (reference sequence). In DNA form, the CDR3 reads TGTGCCAGCAGCACACTTAATATTGATACGCAGTATTTT. Translation gives CASSTLNIDTQYF.

CDR3 in amino acids: CASSLARYEAFF. Here the CDR3 DNA reads TGTGCCAGCAGTTTGGCGAGATACGAAGCTTTCTTT. The chain links TRBV12-3 or TRBV12-4 to TRBJ1-1; D remains unclear. V was shortened by 3 bases and J by 8 bases, with 10 bases between the two germline ends. This CDR3 has 12 residues.

This clonotype was picked up a small number of times. V and J are TRBV5-1 and TRBJ2-7; the match to TRBD2 covers 14 bases. The DNA end is a closer match to TRBJ2-1, so the J assignment may be wrong. This CDR3 has 17 residues. Germline CDR1 is SGHRS and CDR2 is YFSETQ. This chain's CDR3 is CASSLRRTSGGSSEQFF. CDR3 bases: TGCGCCAGCAGCTTGCGAAGGACTAGCGGGGGGTCCTCGGAGCAGTTCTTC.

This sequence joins TRBV5-1 and TRBJ2-5, with 10 bases that match TRBD1. The germline V gene encodes CDR1 SGHRS and CDR2 YFSETQ. V was pared by 6 bases and J by 3 bases, with 5 bases of the junction left unmatched. The CDR3 has 14 amino acids. CDR3 sequence (DNA): TGCGCCAGCACCCGGACAGGGGGAGAAGAGACCCAGTACTTC. Amino acid sequence: CASTRTGGEETQYF.

The J gene is TRBJ1-2, the V gene TRBV14; no reliable D call. This CDR3 is 13 amino acids long. CDR1 is SGHDN, CDR2 FVKESK, per germline. V dropped 4 bases and J dropped 5 bases, with 11 bases sitting between them. The CDR3 protein is CASSPGISYGYTF. The CDR3, as DNA: TGTGCCAGCAGCCCGGGGATATCGTATGGCTACACCTTC.

This clonotype was seen a few times. The chain is built from TRBV7-8 and TRBJ1-5; TRBD1 agrees at 7 bases. Per germline, CDR1 SGHVS and CDR2 FQNEAQ. The junction had 8 bases not matched to a gene; V was cut back by 7 bases and J by 2 bases. The CDR3 has 15 amino acids. DNA of the CDR3: TGTGCCAGCATCCCAACAGGGGTTGGCAATCAGCCCCAGCATTTT. Its translation: CASIPTGVGNQPQHF.